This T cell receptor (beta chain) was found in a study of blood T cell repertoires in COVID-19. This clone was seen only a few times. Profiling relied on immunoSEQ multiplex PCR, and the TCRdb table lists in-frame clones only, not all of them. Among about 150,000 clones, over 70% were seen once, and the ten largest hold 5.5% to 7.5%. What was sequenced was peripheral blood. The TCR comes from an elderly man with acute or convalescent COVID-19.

The chain's CDR3 is CASSITASGTISNQPQHF. DNA for the CDR3: TGTGCCAGTAGTATAACTGCCTCCGGGACAATTAGCAATCAGCCCCAGCATTTT. The chain combines TRBV19 with TRBJ1-5; D might be TRBD1 (6 bases). The germline V gene encodes CDR1 LNHDA and CDR2 SQIVND (reference sequence). Trimming pared 2 bases from V and 0 bases from J, leaving 17 bases between. The CDR3 length is 18 residues.